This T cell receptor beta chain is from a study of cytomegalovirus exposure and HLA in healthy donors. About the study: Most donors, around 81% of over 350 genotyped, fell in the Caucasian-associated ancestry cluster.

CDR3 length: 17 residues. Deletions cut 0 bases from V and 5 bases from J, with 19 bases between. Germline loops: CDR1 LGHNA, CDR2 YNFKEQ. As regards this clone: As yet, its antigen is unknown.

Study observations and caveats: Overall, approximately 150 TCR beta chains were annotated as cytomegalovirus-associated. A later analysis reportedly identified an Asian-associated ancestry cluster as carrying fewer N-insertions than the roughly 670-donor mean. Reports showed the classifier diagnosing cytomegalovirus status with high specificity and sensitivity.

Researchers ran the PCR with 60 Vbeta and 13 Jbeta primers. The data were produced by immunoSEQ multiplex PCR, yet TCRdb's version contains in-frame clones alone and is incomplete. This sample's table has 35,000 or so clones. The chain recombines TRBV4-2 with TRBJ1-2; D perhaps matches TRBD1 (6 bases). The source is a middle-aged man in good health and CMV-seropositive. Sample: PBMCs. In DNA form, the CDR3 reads TGTGCCAGCAGCCAAGAAACGGGGACACCCACGGGATATGGCTACACCTTC. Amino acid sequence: CASSQETGTPTGYGYTF.